One sample yielded the 4 T cell receptor beta chains listed below, sequenced in a study of shared T cell receptors in the human thymus. This table comes from immunoSEQ multiplex PCR, and its TCRdb copy is limited to in-frame clones, with some not included. The sample shows hundreds of thousands of clones, approximately 87% of them seen only once. These data also featured in a second study, about human thymus T cells.

The sample consisted of thymocytes. These receptors came from a boy younger than two with a congenital heart defect.

The chain combines TRBV19 with TRBJ1-5, with 9 nucleotides matching TRBD1. With V trimmed by 6 bases and J by 0 bases, 15 bases remained unmatched. The V gene's germline CDR1 is LNHDA and CDR2 SQIVND (reference sequence). The CDR3 is 19 residues long. The CDR3 DNA is TGTGCCAGTAGACGAAGGGGGGGGACAGGGAAAAATAGCAATCAGCCCCAGCATTTT. Translated: CASRRRGGTGKNSNQPQHF.

This chain links TRBV6-4 with TRBJ1-2; 8 bases fit TRBD1. The germline CDR1 and CDR2 sequences are MRHNA and SNTAGT. This CDR3 comprises 16 residues. V dropped 3 bases and J dropped 2; count of bases not matched to a gene: 8. The CDR3 nucleotides are TGTGCCAGCAGTGAACGGGCAGGGGGCGGGAACTATGGCTACACCTTC. Translated: CASSERAGGGNYGYTF.

This clone was picked up one time. The rearrangement links TRBV29-1 to TRBJ1-1, with 9 bases lining up with TRBD1. Germline CDR1 and CDR2: SQVTM and ANQGSEA. The CDR3 totals 15 residues. After removal of 1 base from V and 0 bases from J, the junction contained 3 bases not matched to a gene. The CDR3 loop is CSVEGGTGLNTEAFF. The DNA of the CDR3 is TGCAGCGTTGAAGGGGGGACAGGGCTGAACACTGAAGCTTTCTTT. Full variable domain (rest looked up from reference TRBV29-1 and TRBJ1-1): SAVISQKPSRDICQRGTSLTIQCQVDSQVTMMFWYRQQPGQSLTLIATANQGSEATYESGFVIDKFPISRPNLTFSTLTVSNMSPEDSSIYLCSVEGGTGLNTEAFFGQGTRLTVV.

This clone was observed a handful of times. The J gene is TRBJ1-3, the V gene TRBV4-1; no definite D call. Trimming took off 1 base at V and 0 bases at J, with 10 bases between the two ends. The CDR3 runs 16 residues. The germline gives CDR1 MGHRA, CDR2 YSYEKL. The CDR3: CASSQVTNSSGNTIYF. The CDR3 DNA reads as TGCGCCAGCAGCCAAGTAACGAACAGCTCTGGAAACACCATATATTTT.